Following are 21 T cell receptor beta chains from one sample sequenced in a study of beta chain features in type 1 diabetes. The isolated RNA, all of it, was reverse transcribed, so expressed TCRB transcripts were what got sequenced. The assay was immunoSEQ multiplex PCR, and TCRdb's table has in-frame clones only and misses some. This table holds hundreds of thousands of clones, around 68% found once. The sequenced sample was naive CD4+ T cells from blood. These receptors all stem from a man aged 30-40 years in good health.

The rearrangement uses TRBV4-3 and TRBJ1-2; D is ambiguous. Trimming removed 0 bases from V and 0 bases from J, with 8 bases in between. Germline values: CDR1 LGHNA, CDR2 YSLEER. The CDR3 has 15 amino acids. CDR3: CASSQDRPANYGYTF. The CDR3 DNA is TGCGCCAGCAGCCAAGATCGGCCCGCTAACTATGGCTACACCTTC.

The CDR3 loop is CAWSPQSYNEQFF. The CDR3 DNA sequence: TGTGCCTGGAGTCCCCAGTCATACAATGAGCAGTTCTTC. The chain has TRBV30 and TRBJ2-1; D is undetermined. V was clipped by 2 bases and J by 4 bases, with 9 bases between them. The CDR3 spans 13 residues. CDR1 is GTSNPN and CDR2 is SVGIG in the germline V gene (reference sequence).

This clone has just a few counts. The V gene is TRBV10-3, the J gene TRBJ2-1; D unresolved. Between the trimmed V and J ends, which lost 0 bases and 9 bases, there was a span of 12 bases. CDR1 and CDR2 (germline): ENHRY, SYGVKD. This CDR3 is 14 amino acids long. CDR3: CAISESGLPGEQFF. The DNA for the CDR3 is TGTGCCATCAGTGAGTCAGGGCTACCCGGTGAGCAGTTCTTC.

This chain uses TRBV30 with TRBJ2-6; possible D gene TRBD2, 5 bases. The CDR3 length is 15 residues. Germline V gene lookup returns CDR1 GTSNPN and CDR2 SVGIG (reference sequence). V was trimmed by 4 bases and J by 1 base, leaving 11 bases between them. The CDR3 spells CAWNFGGSGANVLTF. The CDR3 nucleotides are TGTGCCTGGAATTTCGGCGGGTCTGGGGCCAACGTCCTGACTTTC.

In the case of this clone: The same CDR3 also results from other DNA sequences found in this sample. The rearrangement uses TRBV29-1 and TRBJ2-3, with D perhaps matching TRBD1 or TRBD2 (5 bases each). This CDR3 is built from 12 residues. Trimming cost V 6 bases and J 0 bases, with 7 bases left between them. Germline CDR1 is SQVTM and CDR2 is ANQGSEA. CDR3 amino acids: CSVGVSTDTQYF. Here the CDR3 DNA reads TGCAGCGTGGGGGTGAGCACAGATACGCAGTATTTT.

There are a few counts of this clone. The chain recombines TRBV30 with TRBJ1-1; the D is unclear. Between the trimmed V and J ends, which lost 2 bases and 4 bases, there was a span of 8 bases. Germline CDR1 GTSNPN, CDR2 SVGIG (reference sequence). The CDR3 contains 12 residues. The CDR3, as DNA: TGTGCCTGGAGTCTCTCAAGCACTGAAGCTTTCTTT. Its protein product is CAWSLSSTEAFF.

CDR3 residues: CASGQIYEQYF. In nucleotides, the CDR3 is TGTGCTAGTGGTCAAATATACGAGCAGTACTTC. J is TRBJ2-7 and V is TRBV12-5; the D is unclear. V shed 5 bases and J shed 4 bases, with 6 bases lying between them. The germline CDR1 and CDR2 sequences are LGHNT and FRNRAP. The CDR3 extends over 11 amino acids.

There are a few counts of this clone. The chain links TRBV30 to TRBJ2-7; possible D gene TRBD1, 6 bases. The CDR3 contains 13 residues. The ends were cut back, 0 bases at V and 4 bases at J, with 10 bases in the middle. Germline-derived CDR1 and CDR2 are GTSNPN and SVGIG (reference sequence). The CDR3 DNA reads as TGTGCCTGGAGTGTACGACAGGCGTACGAGCAGTACTTC. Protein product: CAWSVRQAYEQYF.

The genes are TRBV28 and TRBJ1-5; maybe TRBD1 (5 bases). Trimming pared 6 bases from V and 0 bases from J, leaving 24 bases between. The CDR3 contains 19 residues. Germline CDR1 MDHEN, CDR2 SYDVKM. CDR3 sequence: CASRSQGVRPPYSNQPQHF. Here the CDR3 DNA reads TGTGCCAGCAGGTCCCAGGGTGTCAGACCGCCCTATAGCAATCAGCCCCAGCATTTT.

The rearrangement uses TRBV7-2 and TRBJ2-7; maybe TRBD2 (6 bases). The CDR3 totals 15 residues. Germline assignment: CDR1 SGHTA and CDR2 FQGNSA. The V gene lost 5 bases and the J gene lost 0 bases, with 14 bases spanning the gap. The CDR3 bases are TGTGCCAGCAGCCCCTTCCGGGGGTACTCCTACGAGCAGTACTTC. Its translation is CASSPFRGYSYEQYF.

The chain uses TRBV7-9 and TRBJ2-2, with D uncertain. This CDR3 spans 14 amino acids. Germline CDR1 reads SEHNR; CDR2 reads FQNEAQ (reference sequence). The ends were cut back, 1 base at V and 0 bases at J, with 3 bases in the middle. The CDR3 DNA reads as TGTGCCAGCAGCTTAGTAACGAACACCGGGGAGCTGTTTTTT. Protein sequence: CASSLVTNTGELFF.

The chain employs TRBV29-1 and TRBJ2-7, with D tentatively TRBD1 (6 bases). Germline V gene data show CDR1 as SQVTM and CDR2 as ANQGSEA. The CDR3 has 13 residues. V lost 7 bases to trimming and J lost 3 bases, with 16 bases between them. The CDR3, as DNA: TGCAGCGCCATGGACAGACCCCGCTACGAGCAGTACTTC. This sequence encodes CSAMDRPRYEQYF.

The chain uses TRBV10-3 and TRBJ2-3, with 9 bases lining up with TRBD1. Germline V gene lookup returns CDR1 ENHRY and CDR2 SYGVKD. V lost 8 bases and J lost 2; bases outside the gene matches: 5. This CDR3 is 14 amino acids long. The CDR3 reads CAIGQGLNTDTQYF. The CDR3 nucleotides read TGTGCCATCGGACAGGGGCTCAACACAGATACGCAGTATTTT.

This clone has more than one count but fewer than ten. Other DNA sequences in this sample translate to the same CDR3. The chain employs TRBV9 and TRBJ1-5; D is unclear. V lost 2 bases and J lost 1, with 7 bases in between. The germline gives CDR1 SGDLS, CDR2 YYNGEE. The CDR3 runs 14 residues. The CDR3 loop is CASSVGQSNQPQHF. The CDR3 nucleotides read TGTGCCAGCAGCGTTGGGCAAAGCAATCAGCCCCAGCATTTT.

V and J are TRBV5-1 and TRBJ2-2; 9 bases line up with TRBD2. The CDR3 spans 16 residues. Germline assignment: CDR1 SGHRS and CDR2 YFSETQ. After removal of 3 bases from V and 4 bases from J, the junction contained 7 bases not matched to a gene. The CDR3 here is CASSSPSGILTGELFF. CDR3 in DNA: TGCGCCAGCAGCTCACCTAGCGGGATACTCACCGGGGAGCTGTTTTTT.

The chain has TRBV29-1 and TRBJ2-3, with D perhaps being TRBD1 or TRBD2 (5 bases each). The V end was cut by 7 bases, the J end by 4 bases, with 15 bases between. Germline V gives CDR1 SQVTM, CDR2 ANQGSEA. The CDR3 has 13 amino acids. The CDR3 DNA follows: TGCAGCGCCCGAGGGGTGGGCGCAGATACGCAGTATTTT. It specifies CSARGVGADTQYF.

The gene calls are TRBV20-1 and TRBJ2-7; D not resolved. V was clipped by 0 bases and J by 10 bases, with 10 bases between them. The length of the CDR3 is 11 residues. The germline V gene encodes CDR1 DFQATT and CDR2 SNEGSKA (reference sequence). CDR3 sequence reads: CSARETQPQYF. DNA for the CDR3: TGCAGTGCTAGAGAAACCCAGCCACAGTACTTC.

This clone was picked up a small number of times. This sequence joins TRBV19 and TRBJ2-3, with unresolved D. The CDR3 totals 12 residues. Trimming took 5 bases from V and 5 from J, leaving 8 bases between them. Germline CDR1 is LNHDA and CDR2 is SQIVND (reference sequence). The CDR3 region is CASSLLEDTQYF. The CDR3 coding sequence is TGTGCCAGTAGTTTACTCGAAGATACGCAGTATTTT.

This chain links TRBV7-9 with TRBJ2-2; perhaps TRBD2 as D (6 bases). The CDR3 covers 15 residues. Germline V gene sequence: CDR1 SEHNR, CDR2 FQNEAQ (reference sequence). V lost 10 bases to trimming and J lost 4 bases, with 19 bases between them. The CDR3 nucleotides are TGTGCCATCAACGCCGGGGGTTACGGCACCGGGGAGCTGTTTTTT. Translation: CAINAGGYGTGELFF. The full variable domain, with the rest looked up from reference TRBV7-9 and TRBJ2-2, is DTGVSQNPRHKITKRGQNVTFRCDPISEHNRLYWYRQTLGQGPEFLTYFQNEAQLEKSRLLSDRFSAERPKGSFSTLEIQRTEQGDSAMYLCAINAGGYGTGELFFGEGSRLTVL.

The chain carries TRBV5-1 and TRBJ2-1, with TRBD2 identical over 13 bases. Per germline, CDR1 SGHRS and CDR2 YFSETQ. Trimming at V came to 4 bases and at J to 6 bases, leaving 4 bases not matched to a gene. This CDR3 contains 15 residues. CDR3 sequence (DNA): TGCGCCAGCAGCGCCCGGACTAGCGGGAGCAATGAGCAGTTCTTC. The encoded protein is CASSARTSGSNEQFF.

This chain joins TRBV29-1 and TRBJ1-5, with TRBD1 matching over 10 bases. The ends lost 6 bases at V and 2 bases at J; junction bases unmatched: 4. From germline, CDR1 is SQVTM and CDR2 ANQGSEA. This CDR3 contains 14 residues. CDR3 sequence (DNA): TGCAGCGTAGGGACAGGGGTGGGCAATCAGCCCCAGCATTTT. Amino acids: CSVGTGVGNQPQHF.